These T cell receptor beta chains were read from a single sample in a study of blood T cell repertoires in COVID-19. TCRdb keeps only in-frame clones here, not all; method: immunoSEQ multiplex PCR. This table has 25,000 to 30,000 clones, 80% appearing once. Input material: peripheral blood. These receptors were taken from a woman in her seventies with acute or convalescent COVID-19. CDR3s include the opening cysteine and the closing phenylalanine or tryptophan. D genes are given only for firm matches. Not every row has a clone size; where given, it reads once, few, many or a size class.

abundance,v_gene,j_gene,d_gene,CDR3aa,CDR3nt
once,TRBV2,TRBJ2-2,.,CASSDYPNTGELFF,TGTGCCAGCAGTGACTACCCGAACACCGGGGAGCTGTTTTTT
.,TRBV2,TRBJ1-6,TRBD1,CASSTLGQGNSPLHF,TGTGCCAGCAGTACCCTAGGACAGGGAAATTCACCCCTCCACTTT
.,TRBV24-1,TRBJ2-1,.,CATSVLGRPYNEQFF,TGTGCCACCAGTGTTCTAGGTAGGCCCTACAATGAGCAGTTCTTC
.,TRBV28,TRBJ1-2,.,CASSFQGQGGYTF,TGTGCCAGCAGTTTCCAGGGCCAGGGGGGCTACACCTTC
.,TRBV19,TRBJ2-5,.,CASRPRTVTQETQYF,TGTGCCAGTAGACCTAGGACAGTCACACAAGAGACCCAGTACTTC
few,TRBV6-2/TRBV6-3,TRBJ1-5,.,CASSYTGHLTAYSNQPQHF,TGTGCCAGCAGTTACACGGGACACCTCACCGCGTATAGCAATCAGCCCCAGCATTTT
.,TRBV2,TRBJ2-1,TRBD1,CASRGGQVYNEQFF,TGTGCCAGCAGGGGTGGACAGGTCTACAATGAGCAGTTCTTC
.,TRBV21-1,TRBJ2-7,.,CASSKASIQTYEQYF,TGTGCCAGCAGCAAAGCTTCCATCCAGACCTACGAGCAGTACTTC
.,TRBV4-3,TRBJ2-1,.,CASSQDQLGGNEQFF,TGCGCCAGCAGCCAAGATCAACTAGGAGGGAATGAGCAGTTCTTC
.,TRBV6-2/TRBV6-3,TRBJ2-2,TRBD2,CASSAPGLADTGELFF,TGTGCCAGCAGTGCGCCGGGACTAGCGGACACCGGGGAGCTGTTTTTT
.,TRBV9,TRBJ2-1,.,CASSVEGTREFF,TGTGCCAGCAGCGTAGAGGGGACTCGGGAGTTCTTC
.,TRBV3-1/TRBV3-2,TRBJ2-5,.,CASSQGAAYQETQYF,TGTGCCAGCAGCCAAGGAGCTGCTTACCAAGAGACCCAGTACTTC
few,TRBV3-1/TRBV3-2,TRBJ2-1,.,CATAGIPYNEQFF,TGTGCCACCGCAGGGATCCCGTACAATGAGCAGTTCTTC
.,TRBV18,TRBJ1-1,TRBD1,CASSLYDREFLAAFF,TGTGCCAGCTCACTTTACGACAGGGAGTTTCTAGCGGCTTTCTTT
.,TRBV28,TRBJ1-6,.,CASRQGLGVSPLHF,TGTGCCAGCAGGCAAGGACTCGGGGTGTCACCCCTCCACTTT
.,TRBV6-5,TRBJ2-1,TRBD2,CASKPFQRGSNEQFF,TGTGCCAGCAAGCCCTTTCAGCGGGGGAGCAATGAGCAGTTCTTC
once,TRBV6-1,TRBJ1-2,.,CASSENWGLNDYGYTF,TGTGCCAGCAGTGAAAATTGGGGACTTAACGACTATGGCTACACCTTC
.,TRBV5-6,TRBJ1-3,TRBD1,CASFEGGAFSGNTIYF,TGTGCCAGCTTCGAAGGGGGCGCCTTCAGTGGAAACACCATATATTTT
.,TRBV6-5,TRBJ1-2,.,CASSYTPNRDYGYTF,TGTGCCAGCAGTTACACCCCAAACAGGGATTATGGCTACACCTTC
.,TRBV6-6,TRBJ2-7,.,CASSPRYSYEQYF,TGTGCCAGCAGTCCCCGTTACTCCTACGAGCAGTACTTC
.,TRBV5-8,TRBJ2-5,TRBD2,CASSPGLAGMETQYF,TGTGCCAGCAGCCCCGGACTAGCGGGGATGGAGACCCAGTACTTC
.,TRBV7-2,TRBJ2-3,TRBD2,CASSLRLADTQYF,TGTGCCAGCAGCCTTCGACTAGCGGATACGCAGTATTTT
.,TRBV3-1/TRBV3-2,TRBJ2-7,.,CASSQDVGEVGRYEQYF,TGTGCCAGCAGCCAAGATGTCGGGGAGGTGGGGCGCTACGAGCAGTACTTC
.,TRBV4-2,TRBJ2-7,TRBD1,CASSQERWAAGQGKAYEQYF,TGTGCCAGCAGCCAAGAAAGGTGGGCCGCGGGACAGGGAAAAGCCTACGAGCAGTACTTC
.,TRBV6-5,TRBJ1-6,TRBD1,CASSYGGTGSPLHF,TGTGCCAGCAGTTACGGCGGGACAGGGTCACCCCTCCACTTT
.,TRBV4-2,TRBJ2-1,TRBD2,CASSHPAGLGEQFF,TGTGCCAGCAGCCACCCAGCGGGGCTAGGGGAGCAGTTCTTC
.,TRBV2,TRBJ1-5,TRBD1,CASSPRQGGNQPQHF,TGTGCCAGCAGTCCAAGGCAGGGGGGCAATCAGCCCCAGCATTTT
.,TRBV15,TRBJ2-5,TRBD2,CATSRTISGGTYQETQYF,TGTGCCACCAGCAGAACTATCAGCGGGGGGACGTACCAAGAGACCCAGTACTTC
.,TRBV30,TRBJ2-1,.,CAWSETTRGLSYNEQFF,TGTGCCTGGAGTGAAACAACCAGGGGCCTCTCCTACAATGAGCAGTTCTTC
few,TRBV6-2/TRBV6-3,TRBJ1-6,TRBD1,CASSYSTTGKSSYNSPLHF,TGTGCCAGCAGTTACTCGACGACAGGGAAGAGCTCCTATAATTCACCCCTCCACTTT
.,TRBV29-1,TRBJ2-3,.,CSVESGADTQYF,TGCAGCGTTGAATCGGGGGCAGATACGCAGTATTTT
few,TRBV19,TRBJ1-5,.,CASSTSTRGQPQHF,TGTGCCAGTAGTACCTCGACGCGGGGACAGCCCCAGCATTTT
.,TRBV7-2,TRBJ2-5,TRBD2,CASSQKTSVRYETQYF,TGTGCCAGCAGCCAAAAAACTAGCGTACGATACGAGACCCAGTACTTC
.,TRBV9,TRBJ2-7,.,CASSPGTLTGYEQYF,TGTGCCAGCAGCCCCGGGACTCTAACGGGCTACGAGCAGTACTTC
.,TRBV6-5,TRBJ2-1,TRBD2,CASSFTSGGDNEQFF,TGTGCCAGCAGCTTTACTAGCGGGGGAGACAATGAGCAGTTCTTC
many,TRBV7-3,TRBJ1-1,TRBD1,CASSQGENTEAFF,TGTGCCAGCAGCCAGGGGGAAAACACTGAAGCTTTCTTT
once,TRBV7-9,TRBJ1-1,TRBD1,CASSRYPGQGPNTEAFF,TGTGCCAGCAGCCGCTATCCCGGACAGGGACCGAACACTGAAGCTTTCTTT
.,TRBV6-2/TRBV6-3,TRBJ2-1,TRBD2,CASSGTSGRHNNEQFF,TGTGCCAGCAGTGGGACTAGCGGACGACACAACAATGAGCAGTTCTTC
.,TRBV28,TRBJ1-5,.,CASSLGSGGAQPQHF,TGTGCCAGCAGTTTAGGATCGGGGGGCGCCCAGCCCCAGCATTTT
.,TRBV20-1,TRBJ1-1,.,CSAPQDTEAFF,TGCAGTGCTCCACAGGACACTGAAGCTTTCTTT
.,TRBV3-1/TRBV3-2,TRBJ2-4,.,CASSLEVGNIQYF,TGTGCCAGCAGCCTAGAAGTGGGCAACATTCAGTACTTC
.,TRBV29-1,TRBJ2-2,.,CSATGVTGELFF,TGCAGCGCCACGGGTGTCACCGGGGAGCTGTTTTTT
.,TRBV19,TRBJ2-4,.,CASNQGPQSNIQYF,TGTGCCAGTAATCAGGGGCCTCAAAGTAACATTCAGTACTTC
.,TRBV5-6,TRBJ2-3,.,CASSLGRTDTQYF,TGTGCCAGCAGCTTGGGCCGGACAGATACGCAGTATTTT
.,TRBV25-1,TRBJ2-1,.,CASSEQVNRNEQFF,TGTGCCAGCAGTGAACAGGTTAACAGGAATGAGCAGTTCTTC
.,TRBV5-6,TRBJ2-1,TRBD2,CASRVLAGDGYNEQFF,TGTGCCAGCAGAGTCTTAGCGGGAGACGGCTACAATGAGCAGTTCTTC
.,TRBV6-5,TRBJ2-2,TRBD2,CASSYGLADNTGELFF,TGTGCCAGCAGTTACGGACTAGCGGACAACACCGGGGAGCTGTTTTTT
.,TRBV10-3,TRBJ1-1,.,CAISGRGVNTEAFF,TGTGCCATCAGTGGCCGCGGGGTTAACACTGAAGCTTTCTTT
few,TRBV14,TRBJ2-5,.,CASSPVTRMETQYF,TGTGCCAGCAGCCCCGTCACTAGGATGGAGACCCAGTACTTC
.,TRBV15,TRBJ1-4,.,CATSRLGTNHEKLFF,TGTGCCACCAGCAGACTCGGGACAAACCATGAAAAACTGTTTTTT
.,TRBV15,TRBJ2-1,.,CATSRGGGQEQFF,TGTGCCACCAGCAGAGGGGGGGGCCAGGAGCAGTTCTTC
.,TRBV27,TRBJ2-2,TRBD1,CASSRTGVTGELFF,TGTGCCAGCAGCCGAACAGGGGTCACCGGGGAGCTGTTTTTT
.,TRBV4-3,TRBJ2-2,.,CASSQGWTVMNTGELFF,TGCGCCAGCAGCCAAGGGTGGACAGTGATGAACACCGGGGAGCTGTTTTTT